In this sample, the clone carrying this T cell receptor beta chain turned up once. Its antigen remains unidentified. The data originate from a study of T cell responses to AZD1222 COVID-19 vaccine. Study observations and caveats: Two AZD1222 administrations were followed by greater Spike-specific TCR breadth and depth. Donors were mostly white British, more females; clonal diversity possibly underestimated. Only after the peak T cell response were repertoires sampled. Along spike, vaccine-associated CD4 TCRs were found throughout, with dominance at 160-218 and 743-854.

Here immunoSEQ multiplex PCR was the method, and the copy in TCRdb shows in-frame clones only, minus some. The sample holds 130,000 or so clones, roughly 90% seen once. The CDR3 spans 15 residues. V dropped 0 bases and J dropped 2 bases, with 8 bases sitting between them. Germline assignment: CDR1 LGHDT and CDR2 YNNKEL (reference sequence). The origin of this receptor is an adult in good health. Source: peripheral blood, taken on day 0 of AZD1222 vaccination. V is TRBV3-1 (or the pseudogene TRBV3-2) and J is TRBJ2-1, with no clear D. The CDR3 bases are TGTGCCAGCAGCCAAGATTGGCGTCCCTACAATGAGCAGTTCTTC. It yields the protein CASSQDWRPYNEQFF.